This entry lists 12 T cell receptor beta chains sequenced from one sample in a study of blood T cells in healthy people across ages. Together with a sample-barcoded 5' primer, a J-beta primer mix was included in a second PCR lasting roughly 6 to 12 cycles. TCRdb redid the calling of the 5' RACE reads with MiXCR, one entry per CDR3 protein. The sample holds 1.6 million or so distinct CDR3 sequences; roughly 30% are singletons and the top ten take 10% to 12%. The specimen sequenced was blood. Receptors originate from a woman aged 25-40 years in good health.

To note about this clonotype: Germline and junction disagree at one end, which may indicate a read error. The genes are TRBV2 and TRBJ2-3; tentative D call: TRBD2 (6 bases). The germline V gene has CDR1 SNHLY and CDR2 FYNNEI. CDR3 length: 16 residues. The CDR3 DNA reads as TGTGCCAGCCGCGCCCTCGGGGGATTCAGCACAGATGCGCAGTATTTT. It translates to CASRALGGFSTDAQYF.

This clonotype was detected a few times. A junction end diverges from the germline sequence, so it may reflect a read error. The V call is TRBV4-2, the J call TRBJ1-2, with no clear D. Germline V lookup: CDR1 LGHNA, CDR2 YNFKEQ. The CDR3 loop spans 15 amino acids. Written as DNA, the CDR3 is TGTGCCAGCAGCCAAGAACCGGGTGGCGACTACGGCTACACCTTC. It specifies CASSQEPGGDYGYTF.

The chain carries TRBV28 and TRBJ1-6, with D tentatively TRBD1 (6 bases). Trimming took off 7 bases at V and 5 bases at J, with 12 bases between the two ends. The CDR3 sequence is 14 residues long. Germline V gene lookup returns CDR1 MDHEN and CDR2 SYDVKM. In DNA, the CDR3 is TGTGCCAGCACCCCAGGGGATAATAATTCACCCCTCCACTTT. It codes for CASTPGDNNSPLHF.

The gene calls are TRBV29-1 and TRBJ2-2; the D gene could be TRBD1 or TRBD2 (6 bases each). Germline-derived CDR1 and CDR2 are SQVTM and ANQGSEA. The ends were cut back, 8 bases at V and 5 bases at J, with 15 bases in the middle. The CDR3 contains 13 residues. The CDR3: CSTSGGGTGELFF. In DNA, the CDR3 is TGCAGCACCAGCGGAGGGGGTACCGGGGAGCTGTTTTTT.

This clonotype was seen repeatedly, ten times or more. The chain uses TRBV7-6 and TRBJ2-7, with a tentative D call TRBD2 (6 bases). The CDR3 is made up of 15 amino acids. Germline V gene data show CDR1 as SGHVS and CDR2 as FNYEAQ. V was trimmed by 1 base and J by 2 bases, leaving 12 bases between them. The CDR3 spells CASSLGGGATYEQYF. The CDR3 DNA is TGTGCCAGCAGCTTAGGCGGCGGGGCCACCTACGAGCAGTACTTC.

This clonotype appeared a few times. The chain is built from TRBV9 and TRBJ2-5, with TRBD2 matching over 10 bases. With V trimmed by 2 bases and J by 2 bases, 3 bases remained unmatched. The CDR3 extends over 15 amino acids. CDR1 and CDR2 (germline): SGDLS, YYNGEE. The CDR3 nucleotides read TGTGCCAGCAGCGTGGTAGCGGGGGGACAAGAGACCCAGTACTTC. Translated: CASSVVAGGQETQYF.

V is TRBV20-1 and J is TRBJ1-1; 7 bases map to TRBD1. The CDR3 runs to 14 residues. J gave up 1 base and V 6 bases, and 8 bases lay outside the gene matches. Germline loops: CDR1 DFQATT, CDR2 SNEGSKA (reference sequence). The CDR3 here is CSAKEGARNTEAFF. The CDR3 nucleotides are TGCAGTGCAAAAGAGGGGGCAAGGAACACTGAAGCTTTCTTT.

The chain employs TRBV20-1 and TRBJ2-1; D is unclear. CDR3 length: 16 amino acids. Germline CDR1 DFQATT, CDR2 SNEGSKA (reference sequence). Deletions cut 0 bases from V and 2 bases from J, with 14 bases between. CDR3 protein: CSARDSSWRAYNEQFF. CDR3 nucleotide sequence: TGCAGTGCTAGAGATTCGAGCTGGAGAGCCTACAATGAGCAGTTCTTC.

This chain links TRBV20-1 with TRBJ2-1, with 7 bases fitting TRBD2. The germline V gene has CDR1 DFQATT and CDR2 SNEGSKA (reference sequence). CDR3 length equals 10 residues. After removal of 6 bases from V and 14 bases from J, the junction contained 7 bases not matched to a gene. CDR3 coding DNA: TGCAGTGCCTGGAGTGGGGGGGAGTTCTTC. Translation gives CSAWSGGEFF.

The J gene is TRBJ2-1, the V gene TRBV5-1; 10 positions agree with TRBD2. Germline V lookup: CDR1 SGHRS, CDR2 YFSETQ. This CDR3 comprises 14 residues. J lost 5 bases, V lost 4 bases, and 3 bases had no gene match. The CDR3 loop is CASSKTSGHNEQFF. As DNA, the CDR3 is TGCGCCAGCAGCAAGACTAGCGGGCACAATGAGCAGTTCTTC.

The genes are TRBV28 and TRBJ2-7; D is perhaps TRBD1 (5 bases). The V gene's germline CDR1 is MDHEN and CDR2 SYDVKM. The V gene lost 3 bases and the J gene lost 3 bases, with 12 bases spanning the gap. This CDR3 is 14 amino acids long. The CDR3 nucleotides read TGTGCCAGCAGTTTCTTTGGGGCGGACTACGAGCAGTACTTC. Translating it yields CASSFFGADYEQYF. Together with reference TRBV28 and TRBJ2-7, the CDR3 gives the full variable domain: DVKVTQSSRYLVKRTGEKVFLECVQDMDHENMFWYRQDPGLGLRLIYFSYDVKMKEKGDIPEGYSVSREKKERFSLILESASTNQTSMYLCASSFFGADYEQYFGPGTRLTVT.

The rearrangement uses TRBV20-1 and TRBJ2-3; 8 bases align to TRBD2. CDR1 is DFQATT, CDR2 SNEGSKA, per germline (reference sequence). This CDR3 contains 13 residues. CDR3 sequence: CIPGGGLLDTQYF. In DNA, the CDR3 is TGCATCCCGGGCGGGGGGCTGCTGGATACGCAGTATTTT.